These 10 T cell receptor beta chains were sequenced from one sample in a study of T cell responses to AZD1222 COVID-19 vaccine. Some clones are missing from TCRdb's copy, which holds only in-frame ones; the method was immunoSEQ multiplex PCR. Of a few hundred thousand clones detected, 90% to 95% appear once; the ten largest clones hold 0.55%. The sample here was peripheral blood, taken on day 0 of AZD1222 vaccination. These receptors came from an adult in good health.

CDR3 region: CASSIDPLSPGSYTEAFF. CDR3 sequence (DNA): TGTGCCAGTAGTATAGATCCCTTATCCCCAGGGTCGTACACTGAAGCTTTCTTT. V usage is TRBV19 and J usage is TRBJ1-1; D is possibly TRBD1 (5 bases). V was shortened by 0 bases and J by 3 bases, with 20 bases between the two germline ends. The germline V gene has CDR1 LNHDA and CDR2 SQIVND (reference sequence). There are 18 residues in the CDR3.

This sequence joins TRBV7-3 and TRBJ1-6; tentatively, D is TRBD1 (5 bases). With 1 base removed from V and 8 bases from J, the gap between germline ends came to 12 bases. The CDR3 consists of 15 residues. CDR1 is SGHTA, CDR2 FQGTGA, per germline. For the CDR3, the DNA is TGTGCCAGCAGCTTAAGCGGGACGGCGGATTCACCCCTCCACTTT. Translated, it gives CASSLSGTADSPLHF.

This clone showed up just once. The DNA of the CDR3 is TGCGCCAGCAGCCAACAACCGGGAGCGTATGGCTACACCTTC. It specifies CASSQQPGAYGYTF. This sequence joins TRBV4-3 and TRBJ1-2; D uncertain. V gave up 2 bases and J gave up 5 bases, with 12 bases separating them. The CDR3 extends over 14 amino acids. Germline loops: CDR1 LGHNA, CDR2 YSLEER.

The V and J genes are TRBV11-2 and TRBJ2-7, with D possibly being TRBD2 (5 bases). The CDR3 sequence is 16 residues long. Germline loops: CDR1 SGHAT, CDR2 FQNNGV. V gave up 5 bases and J gave up 1 base, with 18 bases separating them. This chain's CDR3 is CASSLLSSRASYEQYF. The CDR3 DNA is TGTGCCAGCAGCCTACTGAGTTCGCGGGCGTCCTACGAGCAGTACTTC.

The rearrangement links TRBV7-2 to TRBJ1-5; TRBD1 agrees at 8 bases. V lost 5 bases to trimming and J lost 5 bases; unmatched junction nucleotides: 8. The CDR3 runs to 15 residues. CDR1 is SGHTA, CDR2 FQGNSA, per germline. The CDR3 here is CASSPQSGGDQPQHF. The CDR3 DNA follows: TGTGCCAGCAGCCCACAGTCAGGGGGCGATCAGCCCCAGCATTTT.

The V call is TRBV6-5, the J call TRBJ2-3, with a tentative D call TRBD1 (6 bases). The V gene lost 2 bases and the J gene lost 4 bases, with 10 bases spanning the gap. This CDR3 region has 14 residues. CDR1 and CDR2 from the germline V gene are MNHEY and SVGAGI. The CDR3 is CASSYQGGADTQYF. In DNA form, the CDR3 reads TGTGCCAGCAGTTACCAAGGGGGTGCAGATACGCAGTATTTT.

The chain employs TRBV5-1 and TRBJ2-2; 9 bases agree with TRBD1. Germline-derived CDR1 and CDR2 are SGHRS and YFSETQ. The trim removed 4 bases at V and 4 bases at J, leaving 5 bases unmatched. This CDR3 spans 15 amino acids. The CDR3 spells CASSRGQGVTGELFF. CDR3 nucleotide sequence: TGCGCCAGCAGCCGGGGACAGGGCGTCACCGGGGAGCTGTTTTTT.

This chain joins TRBV19 and TRBJ1-4; 9 bases match TRBD1. Germline V lookup: CDR1 LNHDA, CDR2 SQIVND (reference sequence). The CDR3 extends over 14 amino acids. J was trimmed by 7 bases and V by 6 bases; bases with no gene match: 6. The CDR3 is CASRMGQGSEKLFF. The CDR3 bases are TGTGCCAGTAGGATGGGACAGGGCAGTGAAAAACTGTTTTTT.

This chain links TRBV24-1 with TRBJ2-1; tentative D call: TRBD2 (6 bases). Germline CDR1 and CDR2: KGHDR and SFDVKD. The CDR3 is 15 amino acids. V was shortened by 3 bases and J by 6 bases, with 14 bases between the two germline ends. The CDR3 nucleotides are TGTGCCACCAGTGATGCCTGGCGGGATCGCAATGAGCAGTTCTTC. It translates to CATSDAWRDRNEQFF.

The CDR3 nucleotides are TGTGCCAGCAGGGAAGGGGGGAACTATGGCTACACCTTC. Amino acid sequence: CASREGGNYGYTF. This chain uses TRBV28 with TRBJ1-2; D is possibly TRBD1 (6 bases). The germline V and J ends were trimmed by 6 bases and 2 bases, with 10 bases remaining between them. Germline V gives CDR1 MDHEN, CDR2 SYDVKM. The CDR3 sequence is 13 residues long.